This T cell receptor (beta chain) was recorded in a study of T cell changes during pregnancy in multiple sclerosis. Profiling relied on immunoSEQ multiplex PCR, and the TCRdb table lists in-frame clones only, not all of them. This sample has tens of thousands of clones; 70% to 90% occur once, and the top ten carry under 1.4%. This CDR3 comprises 15 residues. V lost 4 bases, J lost 2 bases, and 15 bases lay in between. The germline gives CDR1 MGHRA, CDR2 YSYEKL. This rearrangement joins TRBV4-1 to TRBJ2-7; D remains ambiguous. The TCR sequence derives from a female donor in good health, enrolled as a control in a pregnancy study. The sequencing here drew on CD4+ T cells from peripheral blood mononuclear cells, taken in the first trimester of pregnancy. CDR3 sequence (DNA): TGCGCCAGCAGCCCTCCGCTGAGCAACCCCTACGAGCAGTACTTC. As protein: CASSPPLSNPYEQYF.